These 29 T cell receptor beta chains were sequenced from one sample in a study of blood T cell repertoires in COVID-19. Some clones are missing from TCRdb's copy, which holds only in-frame ones; the method was immunoSEQ multiplex PCR. The sample has about 210,000 clones, about four fifths seen once; the top ten hold roughly 12%. Specimen: peripheral blood. All receptors derive from a middle-aged woman with acute or convalescent COVID-19.

The chain is built from TRBV10-3 and TRBJ1-1; D remains ambiguous. The CDR3 is 12 residues long. From germline, CDR1 is ENHRY and CDR2 SYGVKD. Trimming removed 4 bases at V and 5 bases at J, with 8 bases between. The CDR3: CAISASRTEAFF. CDR3 in DNA: TGTGCCATCAGTGCCTCTAGAACTGAAGCTTTCTTT.

J is TRBJ1-2 and V is TRBV19, with D unclear. Germline V gene data show CDR1 as LNHDA and CDR2 as SQIVND (reference sequence). The V gene lost 2 bases and the J gene lost 3 bases, with 4 bases spanning the gap. The CDR3 is made up of 12 amino acids. CDR3 nucleotide sequence: TGTGCCAGTAGTATAATAGACTATGGCTACACCTTC. Encoded protein: CASSIIDYGYTF.

In regard to this clone: This specimen includes other DNA sequences encoding the same CDR3. The chain combines TRBV5-1 with TRBJ2-3, with 8 bases identical to TRBD2. This CDR3 has 15 residues. Germline values: CDR1 SGHRS, CDR2 YFSETQ. V was pared by 0 bases and J by 0 bases, with 0 bases of the junction left unmatched. In DNA, the CDR3 is TGCGCCAGCAGCTTGGCGGGGGGGAGCACAGATACGCAGTATTTT. Translation gives CASSLAGGSTDTQYF. Variable domain in full (rest from reference TRBV5-1 and TRBJ2-3): KAGVTQTPRYLIKTRGQQVTLSCSPISGHRSVSWYQQTPGQGLQFLFEYFSETQRNKGNFPGRFSGRQFSNSRSEMNVSTLELGDSALYLCASSLAGGSTDTQYFGPGTRLTVL.

The rearrangement links TRBV4-2 to TRBJ1-5; D might be TRBD1 (6 bases). Germline CDR1 reads LGHNA; CDR2 reads YNFKEQ. The CDR3 is made up of 17 amino acids. V shed 0 bases and J shed 6 bases, with 18 bases lying between them. CDR3 residues: CASSQDEPGEIAQPQHF. The DNA for the CDR3 is TGTGCCAGCAGCCAAGATGAGCCAGGGGAGATTGCTCAGCCCCAGCATTTT.

This chain links TRBV6-1 with TRBJ2-7; the D is unclear. CDR3 size: 12 residues. CDR1 and CDR2 (germline): MNHNS, SASEGT. Trimming took off 1 base at V and 7 bases at J, with 8 bases between the two ends. The CDR3 is CASSEVSAEQYF. DNA of the CDR3: TGTGCCAGCAGTGAAGTTTCAGCGGAGCAGTACTTC.

The chain uses TRBV27 and TRBJ2-2, with D possibly being TRBD1 (6 bases). V dropped 5 bases and J dropped 3 bases, with 16 bases sitting between them. CDR1 and CDR2 from the germline V gene are MNHEY and SMNVEV (reference sequence). The CDR3 is 16 residues long. The CDR3: CASSPPGDHDTGELFF. CDR3 DNA sequence: TGTGCCAGCAGTCCCCCAGGGGACCATGACACCGGGGAGCTGTTTTTT.

The genes are TRBV11-2 and TRBJ2-7; 8 bases align to TRBD2. The CDR3 extends over 14 amino acids. Germline V CDR1 and CDR2: SGHAT, FQNNGV. Trimming removed 1 base from V and 5 bases from J; junction bases left unmatched: 4. CDR3 residues: CASSLAGGPHEQYF. The CDR3, as DNA: TGTGCCAGCAGCTTAGCGGGAGGGCCCCACGAGCAGTACTTC.

The rearrangement joins TRBV7-2 to TRBJ2-7, with 11 nucleotides matching TRBD1. Germline CDR1 and CDR2: SGHTA and FQGNSA. The ends lost 6 bases at V and 4 bases at J; junction bases unmatched: 2. The CDR3 runs to 13 residues. CDR3 amino acids: CASRGTGGYEQYF. In nucleotides, the CDR3 is TGTGCCAGCAGGGGGACAGGGGGGTACGAGCAGTACTTC.

The chain uses TRBV30 and TRBJ2-7; D is possibly TRBD2 (6 bases). Trimming removed 6 bases from V and 4 bases from J, with 10 bases in between. The CDR3 totals 11 residues. Germline lookup yields CDR1 GTSNPN and CDR2 SVGIG (reference sequence). The chain's CDR3 is CACTEGYEQYF. The DNA of the CDR3 is TGTGCCTGCACGGAGGGGTACGAGCAGTACTTC.

V usage is TRBV9 and J usage is TRBJ1-1; D not certain. The CDR3 is 15 residues long. V was cut by 0 bases and J by 3 bases, with 12 bases left in between. Germline lookup yields CDR1 SGDLS and CDR2 YYNGEE. DNA for the CDR3: TGTGCCAGCAGCGTAGGCGGACTTAGGGACACTGAAGCTTTCTTT. This translates into CASSVGGLRDTEAFF.

The J gene is TRBJ2-5, the V gene TRBV7-6, with D tentatively TRBD2 (5 bases). Trimming took off 4 bases at V and 4 bases at J, with 10 bases between the two ends. The CDR3 spans 13 residues. Per the germline V gene, CDR1 is SGHVS and CDR2 is FNYEAQ. CDR3 residues: CASSSGVVETQYF. As DNA, the CDR3 is TGTGCCAGCAGCTCCGGGGTTGTAGAGACCCAGTACTTC.

This rearrangement joins TRBV19 to TRBJ2-6, with TRBD1 identical over 7 bases. Per the germline V gene, CDR1 is LNHDA and CDR2 is SQIVND (reference sequence). The CDR3 runs to 19 residues. J lost 0 bases, V lost 5 bases, and 13 bases had no gene match. CDR3 amino acids: CASSWTGDRVHSGANVLTF. The CDR3 DNA is TGTGCCAGTAGTTGGACTGGGGACAGAGTTCACTCTGGGGCCAACGTCCTGACTTTC.

This chain joins TRBV2 and TRBJ2-2; 8 bases are a match to TRBD2. Germline V gives CDR1 SNHLY, CDR2 FYNNEI. The CDR3 is 18 residues long. Trimming removed 4 bases from V and 5 bases from J; junction bases left unmatched: 15. CDR3 sequence (DNA): TGTGCCAGCAGTGTCGGGAGACTAGCGAACGGCGTGACCGGGGAGCTGTTTTTT. The encoded protein is CASSVGRLANGVTGELFF.

The chain uses TRBV15 and TRBJ2-2; 10 bases are a match to TRBD2. Looked up from germline, CDR1 is LNHNV and CDR2 is YYDKDF (reference sequence). The CDR3 sequence is 17 residues long. After removal of 3 bases from V and 2 bases from J, the junction contained 6 bases not matched to a gene. This chain's CDR3 is CATSSWLAGDNTGELFF. CDR3 DNA sequence: TGTGCCACCAGCAGTTGGCTAGCGGGGGATAACACCGGGGAGCTGTTTTTT.

J is TRBJ2-1 and V is TRBV18; 12 nucleotides agree with TRBD2. The CDR3 has 16 amino acids. The V gene end was trimmed by 0 bases and the J gene end by 13 bases; junction bases not matched to a gene: 10. CDR1 is KGHSH and CDR2 is LQKENI in the germline V gene. The chain's CDR3 is CASSPPGAQLAGGQFF. In DNA form, the CDR3 reads TGTGCCAGCTCACCACCGGGGGCGCAACTAGCGGGAGGACAGTTCTTC.

The genes are TRBV6-5 and TRBJ2-7; 8 bases are shared with TRBD1. The CDR3 covers 15 residues. The V gene's germline CDR1 is MNHEY and CDR2 SVGAGI. Germline trimming cut 10 bases from V and 2 bases from J; bases unmatched to any gene: 13. This CDR3 is CAISQGALRTYEQYF. CDR3 DNA: TGTGCCATCTCGCAGGGGGCCCTGCGGACCTACGAGCAGTACTTC.

This chain connects TRBV7-9 to TRBJ1-2; possible D gene TRBD1, 5 bases. The CDR3 is made up of 15 amino acids. Germline values: CDR1 SEHNR, CDR2 FQNEAQ (reference sequence). Trimming shortened V by 5 bases and J by 1 base, and 14 bases separated the two germline ends. The CDR3 DNA is TGTGCCAGCAGCCTATTCGGGCAGGGTAACTATGGCTACACCTTC. Residues: CASSLFGQGNYGYTF.

This clone was observed a single time. The chain recombines TRBV28 with TRBJ2-5; 8 nucleotides agree with TRBD1. In germline, CDR1 is MDHEN, CDR2 SYDVKM. The CDR3 has 15 residues. Trimming at V came to 6 bases and at J to 5 bases, leaving 11 bases not matched to a gene. The CDR3 DNA sequence: TGTGCCAGCAGAACTAACTCAGGGGGCAGGGAGACCCAGTACTTC. Translated, it gives CASRTNSGGRETQYF.

The chain couples TRBV5-5 to TRBJ1-5; D might be TRBD1 (6 bases). The CDR3 consists of 16 residues. Trimming left V 2 bases short and J 2 bases short, with 14 bases between. In germline, CDR1 is SGHKS, CDR2 YYEKEE (reference sequence). For the CDR3, the DNA is TGTGCCAGCAGCTTCTTGGGGGCTGGGGGCAATCAGCCCCAGCATTTT. Amino acids: CASSFLGAGGNQPQHF.

Note on this clone: A read error may account for a junction end that differs from germline. V usage is TRBV4-1 and J usage is TRBJ1-1; D perhaps matches TRBD1 (6 bases). The CDR3 extends over 14 amino acids. The V gene's germline CDR1 is MGHRA and CDR2 YSYEKL. CDR3 protein: CASSQVWTDTEAFF. The CDR3 DNA reads TGCGCCAGCAGCCAAGTCTGGACAGACACGGAAGCTTTCTTT.

This chain joins TRBV5-5 and TRBJ2-3; D ambiguous. Germline CDR1 SGHKS, CDR2 YYEKEE (reference sequence). Between the trimmed V and J ends, which lost 2 bases and 4 bases, there was a span of 11 bases. The CDR3 is made up of 14 amino acids. The CDR3 sequence is CASSLWSRADTQYF. CDR3 nucleotides: TGTGCCAGCAGCTTATGGTCTCGGGCAGATACGCAGTATTTT.

The chain uses TRBV2 and TRBJ2-1; D uncertain. V was pared by 4 bases and J by 4 bases, with 5 bases between. Germline-derived CDR1 and CDR2 are SNHLY and FYNNEI. The CDR3 sequence is 12 residues long. CDR3 nucleotides: TGTGCCAGCAGTGGTCAATACAATGAGCAGTTCTTC. Translating gives CASSGQYNEQFF.

DNA for the CDR3: TGTGCCAGCAGTGAACTATACGGAGGCGAGGAAAAACTGTTTTTT. This sequence encodes CASSELYGGEEKLFF. The V and J genes are TRBV25-1 and TRBJ1-4; D is ambiguous. The CDR3 has 15 amino acids. V was shortened by 2 bases and J by 8 bases, with 15 bases between the two germline ends. Germline values: CDR1 MGHDK, CDR2 SYGVNS. The variable domain in full, completed from reference TRBV25-1 and TRBJ1-4, reads EADIYQTPRYLVIGTGKKITLECSQTMGHDKMYWYQQDPGMELHLIHYSYGVNSTEKGDLSSESTVSRIRTEHFPLTLESARPSHTSQYLCASSELYGGEEKLFFGSGTQLSVL.

This sequence joins TRBV27 and TRBJ2-7; a possible D gene is TRBD2 (6 bases). Germline V CDR1 and CDR2: MNHEY, SMNVEV (reference sequence). V lost 5 bases and J lost 7, with 12 bases in between. This CDR3 has 12 residues. The CDR3 DNA reads as TGTGCCAGCAGTCTGGCGGGGAGAGAGCAGTACTTC. This codes for CASSLAGREQYF.

CDR3 sequence: CASSPFWTSGSYEQYF. For the CDR3, the DNA is TGCGCCAGCAGCCCCTTTTGGACTAGCGGGAGCTACGAGCAGTACTTC. The chain carries TRBV4-1 and TRBJ2-7; 13 positions agree with TRBD2. The CDR3 spans 16 residues. With 4 bases clipped from V and 3 bases from J, the junction kept 6 bases outside the gene matches. Looked up from germline, CDR1 is MGHRA and CDR2 is YSYEKL.

The chain has TRBV27 and TRBJ2-3; 13 bases are shared with TRBD2. V gave up 5 bases and J gave up 1 base; unmatched junction bases: 9. This CDR3 is 18 amino acids long. Germline V gene data show CDR1 as MNHEY and CDR2 as SMNVEV (reference sequence). CDR3 residues: CASSPRTSGRTGTDTQYF. The CDR3 bases are TGTGCCAGCAGTCCGAGGACTAGCGGGAGAACGGGCACAGATACGCAGTATTTT.

To note about this clone: One end of the junction fails to match germline, which may point to a read error. The chain is built from TRBV3-1 (or the pseudogene TRBV3-2) and TRBJ1-1; D call uncertain. Germline assignment: CDR1 LGHDT and CDR2 YNNKEL (reference sequence). The CDR3 runs 12 residues. The CDR3 DNA follows: TGTGCCAGCAGCGGCCGGGTGGTAAGGATCCTCTTT. It specifies CASSGRVVRILF.

This clone was seen a handful of times. The rearrangement joins TRBV6-4 to TRBJ1-2; D possibly corresponds to TRBD1 (6 bases). The germline V and J ends were trimmed by 0 bases and 4 bases, with 9 bases remaining between them. The CDR3 runs 14 residues. In germline, CDR1 is MRHNA, CDR2 SNTAGT. CDR3 sequence (DNA): TGTGCCAGCAGTGACTCGGGGGCCTCCTATGGCTACACCTTC. This gives the protein CASSDSGASYGYTF.

J is TRBJ2-1 and V is TRBV19; 12 positions agree with TRBD2. Germline V gene data show CDR1 as LNHDA and CDR2 as SQIVND (reference sequence). Unmatched junction bases numbered 7, after V lost 3 bases and J lost 7 bases. The CDR3 extends over 16 amino acids. The DNA of the CDR3 is TGTGCCAGTAGTATTGGACTAGCGGGATTGGAGAATGAGCAGTTCTTC. Encoded protein: CASSIGLAGLENEQFF.